These 3 T cell receptor beta chains came from one sample sequenced in a study of T-cell memory formation after mild COVID-19. TCRdb recomputed calls from the 5' RACE reads with MiXCR, one row per CDR3 protein. This sample carries 400,000 to 500,000 distinct CDR3 sequences, 24% of them seen once, and the ten largest clones take around 8.7%. Material: PBMCs or a T cell subset sorted from them (not recorded which). These receptors all stem from an adult woman who had mild COVID-19 (a few samples of this study predate the infection). Cell type and time point are not known.

This clonotype occurred a few times. CDR3 coding DNA: TGTGCCAGCAGCGTAGATACAGGGAACTATGGCTACACCTTC. It translates to CASSVDTGNYGYTF. The rearrangement joins TRBV9 to TRBJ1-2, with D possibly TRBD1 on 6 matching bases. The V gene lost 0 bases and the J gene lost 2 bases, with 8 bases spanning the gap. Germline-derived CDR1 and CDR2 are SGDLS and YYNGEE. The CDR3 loop spans 14 amino acids.

The chain uses TRBV27 and TRBJ2-4; the D call may be TRBD1 or TRBD2 (5 bases each). The CDR3 is 12 amino acids. CDR1 is MNHEY, CDR2 SMNVEV, per germline (reference sequence). The CDR3 nucleotides read TGTCGGACCAATCCACGGGGCTTGCGGCGGTACTTC. Translated, it gives CRTNPRGLRRYF.

The chain recombines TRBV20-1 with TRBJ2-3; 9 bases line up with TRBD2. The CDR3 consists of 15 residues. V trimming: 5 bases; J trimming: 0 bases; junction bases outside the gene matches: 6. Germline V lookup: CDR1 DFQATT, CDR2 SNEGSKA (reference sequence). CDR3 residues: CSAYSGRTSTDTQYF. CDR3 in DNA: TGCAGTGCTTATAGCGGGAGAACTAGCACAGATACGCAGTATTTT.